The next 8 T cell receptor beta chains were all read from a single sample in a study of early T cells in non-severe SARS-CoV-2 infection (dated by TCRdb to the early 2020s). The method was 5' RACE. TCRdb names NextSeq 500 as the instrument used. TCRdb trimmed public reads at Q25 via fastp, called clones via MiXCR and kept in-frame beta chains. When rows share a CDR3 protein, they turn into one entry using the most common DNA and genes. Within this sample are tens of thousands of distinct CDR3 sequences, with around a quarter of them counted one time only. About 4.6% of the sample is in the top ten clones. The input for sequencing was whole blood, taken at baseline. The origin of the receptors is an adult who was a healthcare worker with PCR-confirmed SARS-CoV-2 infection or an uninfected control (not recorded which).

This clonotype was observed a single time. This chain joins TRBV5-1 and TRBJ2-7; D perhaps matches TRBD1 (5 bases). The CDR3 length is 12 residues. CDR1 and CDR2 (germline): SGHRS, YFSETQ. V was cut by 4 bases and J by 7 bases, with 12 bases left in between. As DNA, the CDR3 is TGCGCCAGCAGCCTCAGGGCGCGGGAGCAGTACTTC. Protein product: CASSLRAREQYF. The whole variable domain, remainder taken from reference TRBV5-1 and TRBJ2-7, is KAGVTQTPRYLIKTRGQQVTLSCSPISGHRSVSWYQQTPGQGLQFLFEYFSETQRNKGNFPGRFSGRQFSNSRSEMNVSTLELGDSALYLCASSLRAREQYFGPGTRLTVT.

This clonotype appeared a few times. The chain carries TRBV3-1 and TRBJ1-1, with no clear D. The CDR3 length is 15 residues. Per the germline V gene, CDR1 is LGHDT and CDR2 is YNNKEL (reference sequence). V lost 1 base and J lost 0, with 9 bases in between. CDR3 sequence reads: CASSQVGHLNTEAFF. The CDR3 nucleotides read TGTGCCAGCAGCCAAGTCGGGCACCTGAACACTGAAGCTTTCTTT.

This clonotype has only a few counts. The chain recombines TRBV4-1 with TRBJ2-7, with D perhaps matching TRBD1 or TRBD2 (5 bases each). Germline values: CDR1 MGHRA, CDR2 YSYEKL. Trimming pared 5 bases from V and 3 bases from J, leaving 20 bases between. The CDR3 contains 16 residues. The CDR3 sequence: CASSLSLGDDYYEQYF. The DNA of the CDR3 is TGCGCCAGCAGCTTATCCCTCGGGGACGACTACTACGAGCAGTACTTC.

This clonotype was seen a handful of times. The chain carries TRBV7-8 and TRBJ2-5; D may correspond to TRBD1 or TRBD2 (6 bases each). V was pared by 5 bases and J by 3 bases, with 13 bases between. Germline CDR1 reads SGHVS; CDR2 reads FQNEAQ. This CDR3 has 14 residues. CDR3 nucleotides: TGTGCCAGCAGCCAACAGGGAGGCGAAGAGACCCAGTACTTC. Translated, it gives CASSQQGGEETQYF. Full variable domain (rest looked up from reference TRBV7-8 and TRBJ2-5): GAGVSQSPRYKVAKRGQDVALRCDPISGHVSLFWYQQALGQGPEFLTYFQNEAQLDKSGLPSDRFFAERPEGSVSTLKIQRTQQEDSAVYLCASSQQGGEETQYFGPGTRLLVL.

The V and J genes are TRBV7-6 and TRBJ2-3; weak D call: TRBD2 (6 bases). The length of the CDR3 is 13 residues. Trimming stripped 9 bases from V and 2 bases from J, with 12 bases between. Germline CDR1 and CDR2: SGHVS and FNYEAQ. CDR3 nucleotides: TGTGCCAGTAGCGGACTGATCACAGATACGCAGTATTTT. It translates to CASSGLITDTQYF.

The CDR3 region is CSAKTGAQTYEQYF. The CDR3 DNA reads TGCAGTGCGAAGACAGGGGCGCAAACCTACGAGCAGTACTTC. This chain links TRBV20-1 with TRBJ2-7, with 8 bases fitting TRBD1. Germline V lookup: CDR1 DFQATT, CDR2 SNEGSKA (reference sequence). Trimming removed 6 bases from V and 2 bases from J; junction bases left unmatched: 9. The CDR3 length is 14 residues.

V gene TRBV20-1 combines with J gene TRBJ1-1; TRBD1 matches 8 bases. The V segment lost 7 bases and the J segment 5 bases; nucleotides outside the gene matches: 9. The CDR3 extends over 13 amino acids. Germline V gene sequence: CDR1 DFQATT, CDR2 SNEGSKA (reference sequence). CDR3 DNA sequence: TGCAGTGTTAACGACAGGGGAGAGACTGAAGCTTTCTTT. Its protein is CSVNDRGETEAFF.

This clonotype appeared many times. The CDR3 sequence is CSVELDQYNEQFF. For the CDR3, the DNA is TGCAGCGTTGAATTGGATCAATACAATGAGCAGTTCTTC. The chain is built from TRBV29-1 and TRBJ2-1; D uncertain. CDR3 length: 13 amino acids. V was pared by 2 bases and J by 4 bases, with 9 bases between. Per germline, CDR1 SQVTM and CDR2 ANQGSEA.